Reported below is one T cell receptor beta chain. Original processing notes: Using reference gene primer amplification, nucleated cell counts were estimated. The protocol was immunoSEQ multiplex PCR, while the TCRdb copy is restricted to in-frame clones and leaves out a portion. From that table come the V and J calls and clone size; the DNA was used to work out D and trimming. The table shows over 120,000 clones, with about 82% occurring only once. This record comes from a study of blood T cell repertoires in COVID-19. This clonotype was obtained from a woman of 80 years or more with active or convalescent COVID-19. The sample comprised peripheral blood.

As DNA, the CDR3 is TGTGCCACCAGCCAGGAACGTTTGGACTCTGGAAACACCATATATTTT. Amino acid sequence: CATSQERLDSGNTIYF. The chain combines TRBV15 with TRBJ1-3, with D uncertain. Germline loops: CDR1 LNHNV, CDR2 YYDKDF (reference sequence). The CDR3 has 16 residues. Trimming removed 5 bases at V and 0 bases at J, with 14 bases between.